Listed here are 13 T cell receptor beta chains from one sample, sequenced in a study of blood T cell repertoires in COVID-19. Some clones are missing from TCRdb's copy, which holds only in-frame ones; the method was immunoSEQ multiplex PCR. The profile shows 210,000 or so clones, about 84% of them singletons. Material: PBMCs or T cells enriched from blood (not recorded which). These receptor sequences come from a man between 25 and 39 years old with acute COVID-19.

This rearrangement joins TRBV19 to TRBJ1-5; perhaps TRBD1 as D (6 bases). Germline-derived CDR1 and CDR2 are LNHDA and SQIVND (reference sequence). This CDR3 comprises 16 residues. V gave up 3 bases and J gave up 0 bases, with 12 bases separating them. The CDR3 is CASSMQGPGSNQPQHF. CDR3 in DNA: TGTGCCAGTAGTATGCAGGGGCCCGGTAGCAATCAGCCCCAGCATTTT. Looking up the rest from reference TRBV19 and TRBJ1-5 gives the full variable domain: DGGITQSPKYLFRKEGQNVTLSCEQNLNHDAMYWYRQDPGQGLRLIYYSQIVNDFQKGDIAEGYSVSREKKESFPLTVTSAQKNPTAFYLCASSMQGPGSNQPQHFGDGTRLSIL.

The chain couples TRBV27 to TRBJ1-2, with D possibly TRBD1 on 5 matching bases. Per germline, CDR1 MNHEY and CDR2 SMNVEV (reference sequence). The CDR3 sequence is 16 residues long. V dropped 4 bases and J dropped 4 bases, with 19 bases sitting between them. Here the CDR3 reads CASSYSPRVGLYGYTF. For the CDR3, the DNA is TGTGCCAGCAGTTACAGCCCCAGGGTGGGACTCTATGGCTACACCTTC.

This clone occurred once. V and J are TRBV19 and TRBJ2-2, with a tentative D call TRBD2 (5 bases). V lost 5 bases to trimming and J lost 1 base, with 14 bases between them. The germline V gene encodes CDR1 LNHDA and CDR2 SQIVND (reference sequence). The CDR3 covers 16 residues. The CDR3: CASSPGLRGNTGELFF. The CDR3, as DNA: TGTGCCAGTAGTCCGGGTCTCCGGGGGAACACCGGGGAGCTGTTTTTT.

The chain combines TRBV3-1 (or the pseudogene TRBV3-2) with TRBJ2-7; a weak D match, TRBD2 (7 bases). The CDR3 has 12 amino acids. Per germline, CDR1 LGHDT and CDR2 YNNKEL (reference sequence). Trimming pared 5 bases from V and 13 bases from J, leaving 18 bases between. The CDR3 region has the DNA TGTGCCAGCAGCTCGGTAGGGGGGGCGTTCTACTTC. Encoded protein: CASSSVGGAFYF.

This chain connects TRBV4-1 to TRBJ2-1; maybe TRBD2 (6 bases). The CDR3 loop spans 17 amino acids. Germline V gene sequence: CDR1 MGHRA, CDR2 YSYEKL. Deletions cut 8 bases from V and 5 bases from J, with 25 bases between. The CDR3: CASHRRAVLDTNNEQFF. In nucleotides, the CDR3 is TGCGCCAGCCACAGGAGGGCAGTTCTAGACACGAACAATGAGCAGTTCTTC.

This chain uses TRBV7-9 with TRBJ2-4, with TRBD1 matching 12 bases. The CDR3 is 16 amino acids. Germline CDR1 reads SEHNR; CDR2 reads FQNEAQ (reference sequence). With 7 bases clipped from V and 4 bases from J, the junction kept 8 bases outside the gene matches. CDR3 region: CASNPGQGAKKNIQYF. CDR3 DNA sequence: TGTGCCAGCAACCCGGGACAGGGGGCTAAAAAAAACATTCAGTACTTC.

Turning to this clone: The identical CDR3 is also encoded by other nucleotide sequences in the sample. The chain joins TRBV9 to TRBJ2-3, with 8 nucleotides matching TRBD2. The length of the CDR3 is 16 residues. Germline V gene data show CDR1 as SGDLS and CDR2 as YYNGEE. V shed 0 bases, J shed 2 bases, and the junction held 5 bases outside the gene matches. DNA for the CDR3: TGTGCCAGCAGCGTAGCGGCGGGGGGCCCCACAGATACGCAGTATTTT. Translating gives CASSVAAGGPTDTQYF.

The chain has TRBV7-9 and TRBJ1-2; TRBD1 aligns across 9 bases. The CDR3 covers 12 residues. The V gene end was trimmed by 6 bases and the J gene end by 8 bases; junction bases not matched to a gene: 4. Germline V gives CDR1 SEHNR, CDR2 FQNEAQ (reference sequence). CDR3 region: CASSTGGGGYTF. The CDR3 DNA is TGTGCCAGCAGTACAGGGGGCGGAGGCTACACCTTC.

This clone was seen once. This chain links TRBV7-3 with TRBJ2-3, with TRBD1 identical over 8 bases. From germline, CDR1 is SGHTA and CDR2 FQGTGA. The CDR3 sequence is 15 residues long. Germline trimming cut 8 bases from V and 0 bases from J; bases unmatched to any gene: 7. The CDR3: CASSGTGTSTDTQYF. In DNA, the CDR3 is TGTGCCAGCTCCGGGACAGGAACTAGCACAGATACGCAGTATTTT.

The chain recombines TRBV19 with TRBJ1-5; D is perhaps TRBD1 (5 bases). Trimming removed 1 base at V and 0 bases at J, with 10 bases between. CDR3 length: 16 residues. In germline, CDR1 is LNHDA, CDR2 SQIVND (reference sequence). This CDR3 is CASSIGQIYSNQPQHF. CDR3 nucleotide sequence: TGTGCCAGTAGTATAGGACAGATCTATAGCAATCAGCCCCAGCATTTT.

The rearrangement links TRBV12-1 to TRBJ1-4; the listed D gene, TRBD1, was not tested against the DNA. TRBV12-1 counts as a pseudogene. The CDR3 is 21 residues long. CDR3 residues: CASSFGPHPYRGYATNEKLFF. The CDR3 nucleotides read TGTGCCAGCAGCTTTGGTCCCCATCCTTACAGGGGATATGCAACTAATGAAAAACTGTTTTTT.

The chain carries TRBV10-3 and TRBJ1-2, with D possibly being TRBD1 (5 bases). The V end lost 8 bases, the J end lost 7 bases, and 17 bases lay between the germline ends. The CDR3 is 13 residues long. The V gene's germline CDR1 is ENHRY and CDR2 SYGVKD. For the CDR3, the DNA is TGTGCCATCCGGGGGGAGGGTTTTTCTGGCTACACCTTC. Its protein product is CAIRGEGFSGYTF.

This rearrangement joins TRBV29-1 to TRBJ2-7, with 9 bases aligning to TRBD1. The germline gives CDR1 SQVTM, CDR2 ANQGSEA. V was clipped by 2 bases and J by 5 bases; unmatched bases: 4. The CDR3 consists of 13 residues. The CDR3 bases are TGCAGCGTTGAATCCGGGACAGGGAACGAGCAGTACTTC. Translating it yields CSVESGTGNEQYF.